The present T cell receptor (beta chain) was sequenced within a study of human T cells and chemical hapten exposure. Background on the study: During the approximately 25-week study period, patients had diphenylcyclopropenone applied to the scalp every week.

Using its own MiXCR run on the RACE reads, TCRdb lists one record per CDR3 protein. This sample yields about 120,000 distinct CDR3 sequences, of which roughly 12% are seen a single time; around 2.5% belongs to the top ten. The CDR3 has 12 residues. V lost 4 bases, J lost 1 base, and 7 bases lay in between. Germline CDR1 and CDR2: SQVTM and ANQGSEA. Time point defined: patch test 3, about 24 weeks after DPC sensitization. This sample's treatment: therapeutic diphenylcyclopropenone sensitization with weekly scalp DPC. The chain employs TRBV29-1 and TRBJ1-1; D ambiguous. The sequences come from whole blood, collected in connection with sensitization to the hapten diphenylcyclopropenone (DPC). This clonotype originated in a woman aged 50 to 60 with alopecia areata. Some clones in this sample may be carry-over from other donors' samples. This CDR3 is CSVVPGNTEAFF. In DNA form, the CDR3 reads TGCAGCGTTGTCCCGGGGAACACTGAAGCTTTCTTT.